The clone carrying this T cell receptor beta chain was detected a few times. What it binds is unknown. Unique molecular identifiers tagged the TCR beta cDNA libraries. Hundreds of thousands of cDNA molecules came from around 1 to 10 million T cells. From the PCR reads, TCRdb called clonotypes with MiXCR, one entry per CDR3 protein. Of around 770,000 distinct CDR3 sequences detected, just over 45% appear once; the ten largest clones hold roughly 4.9%. The CDR3 sequence is 15 residues long. With V trimmed by 5 bases and J by 3 bases, 6 bases remained unmatched. These data belong to a study of post-analysis software for immune sequencing data. As for the study in general: The disease courses spanned relapsing-remitting, secondary progressive and progressive-relapsing forms of multiple sclerosis. Study results and caveats: Significantly decreased normalized Chao1 diversity was recorded for multiple sclerosis patients relative to controls. Samples from one preparation batch, clustered by F measure, grouped strongly together. Roughly five TRBV segments, including TRBV5-6, TRBV5-1 and TRBV20-1, were more frequent in patients than controls.

The receptor was isolated from a girl under 18 with multiple sclerosis. The sample comprised blood. The chain links TRBV12-3 or TRBV12-4 to TRBJ2-1, with TRBD2 matching 8 bases. As DNA, the CDR3 is TGTGCCAGCAGTCCCGTGGCGGGAGGCTACAATGAGCAGTTCTTC. It translates to CASSPVAGGYNEQFF.